The 3 T cell receptor beta chains given below trace back to one sample, sequenced in a study of T cell changes during pregnancy in multiple sclerosis. Produced via immunoSEQ multiplex PCR; TCRdb's table is partial and in-frame only. The table records 85,000 to 120,000 clones, 85% to 95% of them present only once. The sequenced sample was peripheral blood, obtained after pregnancy. These receptors all come from a female donor with multiple sclerosis, enrolled in a pregnancy study.

This chain links TRBV7-9 with TRBJ2-5; D perhaps matches TRBD1 (5 bases). From germline, CDR1 is SEHNR and CDR2 FQNEAQ (reference sequence). This CDR3 comprises 13 residues. V was clipped by 7 bases and J by 1 base, with 10 bases between them. The CDR3 loop is CASTPTAQETQYF. For the CDR3, the DNA is TGTGCCAGCACCCCGACAGCCCAAGAGACCCAGTACTTC.

The chain combines TRBV6-1 with TRBJ1-2; 8 bases are a match to TRBD1. The CDR3 consists of 12 residues. The V segment lost 4 bases and the J segment 9 bases; nucleotides outside the gene matches: 4. Germline CDR1 reads MNHNS; CDR2 reads SASEGT. CDR3 sequence reads: CASSAGQGSYTF. In nucleotides, the CDR3 is TGTGCCAGCAGTGCAGGACAGGGCAGCTACACCTTC.

V and J are TRBV27 and TRBJ2-1; D perhaps matches TRBD2 (6 bases). V was trimmed by 0 bases and J by 4 bases, leaving 10 bases between them. CDR3 size: 15 residues. Per germline, CDR1 MNHEY and CDR2 SMNVEV (reference sequence). CDR3 loop: CASSLSVAVYNEQFF. The CDR3, as DNA: TGTGCCAGCAGTTTATCGGTAGCGGTGTACAATGAGCAGTTCTTC.